Given below is one T cell receptor (beta chain) in context. Its target is not known. This sample is drawn from a study of T cell responses to AZD1222 COVID-19 vaccine. General study results and limits: Targets within unmutated variant regions were reportedly found for nearly half of spike-specific TCRs. The study found vaccine-associated CD4 TCRs spanning spike, dominant at 160-218 and 743-854. Repertoires were collected only later (after the peak T cell response had occurred). Just a handful of AZD1222 recipients tested seropositive at baseline.

Trimming removed 4 bases from V and 7 bases from J, with 16 bases in between. Germline V lookup: CDR1 LGHNA, CDR2 YSLEER. The CDR3 length is 14 residues. The data were produced by immunoSEQ multiplex PCR, yet TCRdb's version contains in-frame clones alone and is incomplete. The repertoire consists of roughly 150,000 clones, with 75% to 90% occurring once and the leading ten covering about a tenth. Sequencing was performed on peripheral blood, taken 28 days after the second AZD1222 dose. The sequence derives from an adult who received the AZD1222 COVID-19 vaccine. V and J are TRBV4-3 and TRBJ1-2, with D tentatively TRBD1 (5 bases). The CDR3 sequence: CASSPSGGQGGYTF. The CDR3 nucleotides read TGCGCCAGCAGCCCTAGTGGGGGTCAGGGTGGCTACACCTTC.